These 7 T cell receptor beta chains were all obtained from the same sample, sequenced in a study of T cells in Graves' hyperthyroidism and ophthalmopathy. What was amplified from RNA transcripts were TCR beta CDR3 regions. HTBI primers drove first-round RT-PCR of the TCR CDR3. MiXCR, applied by TCRdb to the multiplex PCR reads, yields one record per CDR3 protein. Here the sample spans around 500,000 distinct CDR3 sequences, 14% being singletons. Sequenced material: blood. The receptors stem from a woman aged 40 to 49 with Graves' hyperthyroidism.

The chain carries TRBV7-9 and TRBJ2-7; 11 bases are a match to TRBD2. Germline V gene data show CDR1 as SEHNR and CDR2 as FQNEAQ (reference sequence). This CDR3 has 15 amino acids. J was trimmed by 2 bases and V by 6 bases; bases with no gene match: 6. CDR3 in DNA: TGTGCCAGCAGTCCGCGGACTAGCGGGCCCTACGAGCAGTACTTC. It codes for CASSPRTSGPYEQYF.

This clonotype was seen a few times. V and J are TRBV19 and TRBJ2-3; D gene ambiguous. The CDR3 extends over 14 amino acids. CDR1 LNHDA and CDR2 SQIVND come from the germline V gene (reference sequence). The V and J ends lost 3 bases and 2 bases respectively, with 9 bases between them. CDR3 nucleotide sequence: TGTGCCAGTAGTATGTCGCTGGCCACAGATACGCAGTATTTT. Translation gives CASSMSLATDTQYF.

The sample holds many counts of this clonotype. The chain couples TRBV27 to TRBJ2-1; 12 bases map to TRBD2. With 3 bases clipped from V and 4 bases from J, the junction kept 7 bases outside the gene matches. The CDR3 length is 17 residues. The germline gives CDR1 MNHEY, CDR2 SMNVEV (reference sequence). CDR3 protein: CASSFLRTSGKYNEQFF. DNA of the CDR3: TGTGCCAGCAGTTTCCTCAGGACTAGCGGGAAATACAATGAGCAGTTCTTC.

The chain couples TRBV24-1 to TRBJ2-3, with D possibly being TRBD1 or TRBD2 (5 bases each). The CDR3 has 14 amino acids. V lost 1 base and J 3 bases, leaving 7 bases between the germline ends. Germline lookup yields CDR1 KGHDR and CDR2 SFDVKD. CDR3 bases: TGTGCCACCAGTGATTTTGGGGGAACAGATACGCAGTATTTT. Protein sequence: CATSDFGGTDTQYF.

This clonotype was seen a few times. This CDR3 is CASSYRRQGLWPQHF. The CDR3 DNA reads as TGTGCCAGCAGTTATCGCCGACAGGGCTTGTGGCCCCAGCATTTT. The chain has TRBV6-1 and TRBJ1-5; 7 nucleotides agree with TRBD1. This CDR3 is 15 amino acids long. V lost 5 bases and J lost 9; bases outside the gene matches: 13. Per the germline V gene, CDR1 is MNHNS and CDR2 is SASEGT.

The chain links TRBV3-1 to TRBJ2-5; D tentatively fits TRBD1 or TRBD2 (5 bases each). The V end was cut by 1 base, the J end by 5 bases, with 14 bases between. The CDR3 totals 15 residues. CDR1 and CDR2 (germline): LGHDT, YNNKEL (reference sequence). The CDR3 spells CASSQASGDGETQYF. CDR3 bases: TGTGCCAGCAGCCAAGCGTCCGGGGACGGGGAGACCCAGTACTTC.

J is TRBJ2-3 and V is TRBV5-8; 10 bases agree with TRBD2. This CDR3 is 19 amino acids long. J gave up 4 bases and V 1 base, and 15 bases lay outside the gene matches. CDR1 and CDR2 (germline): SGHTS, YDEGEE. The DNA of the CDR3 is TGTGCCAGCAGCTTGTTCGTAGCGGGAGGTCGCAGCACGGCAGATACGCAGTATTTT. Translation: CASSLFVAGGRSTADTQYF.